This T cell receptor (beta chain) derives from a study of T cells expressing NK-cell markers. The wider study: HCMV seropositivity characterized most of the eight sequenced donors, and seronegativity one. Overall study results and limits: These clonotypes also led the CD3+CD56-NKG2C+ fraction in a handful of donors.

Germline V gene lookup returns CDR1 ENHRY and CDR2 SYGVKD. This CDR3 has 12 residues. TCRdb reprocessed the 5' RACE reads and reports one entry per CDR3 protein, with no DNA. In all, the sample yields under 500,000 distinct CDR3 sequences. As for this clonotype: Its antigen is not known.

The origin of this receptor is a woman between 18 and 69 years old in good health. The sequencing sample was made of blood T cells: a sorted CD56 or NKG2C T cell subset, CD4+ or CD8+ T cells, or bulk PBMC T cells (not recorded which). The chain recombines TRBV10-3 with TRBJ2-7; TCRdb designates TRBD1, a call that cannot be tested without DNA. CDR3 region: CAISEQGYEQYF.